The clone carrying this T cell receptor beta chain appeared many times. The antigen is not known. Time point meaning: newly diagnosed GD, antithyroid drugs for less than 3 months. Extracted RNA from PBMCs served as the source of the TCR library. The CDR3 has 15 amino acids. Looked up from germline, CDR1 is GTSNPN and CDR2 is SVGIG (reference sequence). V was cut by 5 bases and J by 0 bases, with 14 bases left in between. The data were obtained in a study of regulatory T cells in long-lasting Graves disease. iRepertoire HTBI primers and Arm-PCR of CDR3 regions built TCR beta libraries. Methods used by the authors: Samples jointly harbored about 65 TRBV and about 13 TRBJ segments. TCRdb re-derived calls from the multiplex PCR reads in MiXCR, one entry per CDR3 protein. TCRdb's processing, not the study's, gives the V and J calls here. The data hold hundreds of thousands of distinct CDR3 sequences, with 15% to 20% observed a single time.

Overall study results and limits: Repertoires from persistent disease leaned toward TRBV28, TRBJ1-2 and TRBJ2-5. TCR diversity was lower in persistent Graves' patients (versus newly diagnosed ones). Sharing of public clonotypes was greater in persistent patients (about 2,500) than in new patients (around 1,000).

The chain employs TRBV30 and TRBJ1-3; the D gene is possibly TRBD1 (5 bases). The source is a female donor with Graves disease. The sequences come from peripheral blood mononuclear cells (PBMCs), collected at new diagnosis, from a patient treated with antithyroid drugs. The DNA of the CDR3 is TGTGCCTGGCGGGGCAGGGAGTTCTCTGGAAACACCATATATTTT. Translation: CAWRGREFSGNTIYF.